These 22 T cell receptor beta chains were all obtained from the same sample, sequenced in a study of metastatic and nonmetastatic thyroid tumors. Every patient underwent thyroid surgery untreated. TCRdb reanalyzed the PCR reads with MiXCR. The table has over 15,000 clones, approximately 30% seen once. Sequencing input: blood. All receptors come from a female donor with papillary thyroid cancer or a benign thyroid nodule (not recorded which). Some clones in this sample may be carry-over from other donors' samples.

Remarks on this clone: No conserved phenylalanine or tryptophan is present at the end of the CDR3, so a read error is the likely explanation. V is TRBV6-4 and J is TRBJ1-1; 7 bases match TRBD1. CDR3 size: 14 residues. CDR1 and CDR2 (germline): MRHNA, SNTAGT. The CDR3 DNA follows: TGTGGCAGCACTGCCCGAACAGGGGACCCTGAAGCTTTCTTA. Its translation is CGSTARTGDPEAFL.

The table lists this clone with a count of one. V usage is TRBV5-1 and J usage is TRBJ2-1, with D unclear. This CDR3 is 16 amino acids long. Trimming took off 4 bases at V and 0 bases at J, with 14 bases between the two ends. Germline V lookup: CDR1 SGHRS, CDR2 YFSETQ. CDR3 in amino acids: CASSGSGESSYNEQFF. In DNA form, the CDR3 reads TGCGCCAGCAGCGGGTCGGGCGAAAGCTCCTACAATGAGCAGTTCTTC.

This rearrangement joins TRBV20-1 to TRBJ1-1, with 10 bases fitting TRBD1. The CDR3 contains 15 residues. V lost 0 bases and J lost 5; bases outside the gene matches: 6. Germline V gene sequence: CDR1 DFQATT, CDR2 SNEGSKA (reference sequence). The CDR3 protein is CSARDRDRGRTEAFF. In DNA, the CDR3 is TGCAGTGCTAGAGACCGGGACAGGGGAAGGACTGAAGCTTTCTTT.

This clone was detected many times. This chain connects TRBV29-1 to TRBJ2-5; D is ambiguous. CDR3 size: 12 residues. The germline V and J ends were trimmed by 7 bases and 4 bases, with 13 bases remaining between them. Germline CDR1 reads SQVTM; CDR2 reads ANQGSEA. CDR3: CSAQVNRETQYF. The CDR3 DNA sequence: TGCAGCGCCCAGGTGAACCGAGAGACCCAGTACTTC.

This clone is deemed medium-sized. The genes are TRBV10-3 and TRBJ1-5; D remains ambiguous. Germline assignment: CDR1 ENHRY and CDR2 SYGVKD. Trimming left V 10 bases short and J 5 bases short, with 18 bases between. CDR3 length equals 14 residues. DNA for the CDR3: TGTGCCACCCGAACTCCAGGAACTCATCAGCCCCAGCATTTT. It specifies CATRTPGTHQPQHF.

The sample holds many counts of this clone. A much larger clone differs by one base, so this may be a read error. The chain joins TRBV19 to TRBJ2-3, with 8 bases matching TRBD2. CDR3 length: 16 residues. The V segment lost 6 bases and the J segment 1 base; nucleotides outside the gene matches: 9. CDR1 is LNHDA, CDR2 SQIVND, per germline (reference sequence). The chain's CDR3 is CASSGGASGGTDTQYF. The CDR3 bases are TGTGCCAGTAGCGGGGGGGCATCAGGGGGCACAGATACGCAGTATTTT.

DNA of the CDR3: TGCAGTGCCATCCGTTGCGGGGGGGCAGAGACCCAGTACTTC. Amino acids: CSAIRCGGAETQYF. This chain connects TRBV20-1 to TRBJ2-5; TRBD2 aligns across 9 bases. The CDR3 has 14 residues. The germline V gene has CDR1 DFQATT and CDR2 SNEGSKA (reference sequence). V dropped 6 bases and J dropped 4; count of bases not matched to a gene: 9.

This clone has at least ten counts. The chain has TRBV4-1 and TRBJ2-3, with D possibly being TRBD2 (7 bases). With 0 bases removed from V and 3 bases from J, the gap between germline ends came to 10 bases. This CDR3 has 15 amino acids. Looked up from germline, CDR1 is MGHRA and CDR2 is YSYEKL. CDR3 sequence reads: CASSQEGGATDTQYF. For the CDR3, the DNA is TGCGCCAGCAGCCAAGAAGGGGGGGCGACAGATACGCAGTATTTT.

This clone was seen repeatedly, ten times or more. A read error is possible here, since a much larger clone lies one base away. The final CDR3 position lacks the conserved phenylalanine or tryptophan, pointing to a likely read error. The chain's CDR3 is CSARHEGLAGAYEQYL. The CDR3 coding sequence is TGCAGTGCTAGACACGAGGGACTAGCGGGGGCCTACGAGCAGTACCTC. This chain joins TRBV20-1 and TRBJ2-7, with TRBD2 identical over 14 bases. The length of the CDR3 is 16 residues. CDR1 and CDR2 from the germline V gene are DFQATT and SNEGSKA (reference sequence). V shed 2 bases and J 2 bases; nucleotides not matched to a gene: 5.

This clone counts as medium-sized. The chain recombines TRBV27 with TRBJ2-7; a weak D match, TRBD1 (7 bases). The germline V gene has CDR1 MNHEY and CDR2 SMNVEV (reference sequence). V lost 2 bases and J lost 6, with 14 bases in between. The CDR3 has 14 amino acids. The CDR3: CASSLEQGGGEQYF. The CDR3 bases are TGTGCCAGCAGTTTAGAGCAGGGGGGCGGCGAGCAGTACTTC.

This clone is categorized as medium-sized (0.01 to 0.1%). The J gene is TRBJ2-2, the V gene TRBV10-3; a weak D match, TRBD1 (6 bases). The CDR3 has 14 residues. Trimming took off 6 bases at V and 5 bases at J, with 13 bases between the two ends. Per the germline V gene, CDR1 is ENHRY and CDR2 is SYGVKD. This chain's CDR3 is CAIRGASETGELFF. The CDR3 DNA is TGTGCCATCAGGGGGGCTTCGGAGACCGGGGAGCTGTTTTTT.

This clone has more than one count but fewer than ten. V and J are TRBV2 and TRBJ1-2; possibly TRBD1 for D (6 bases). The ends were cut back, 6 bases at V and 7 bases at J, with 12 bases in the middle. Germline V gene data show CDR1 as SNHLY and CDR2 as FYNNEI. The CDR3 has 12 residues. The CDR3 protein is CASRIRTAGYTF. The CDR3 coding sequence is TGTGCCAGCAGAATTCGGACAGCTGGCTACACCTTC.

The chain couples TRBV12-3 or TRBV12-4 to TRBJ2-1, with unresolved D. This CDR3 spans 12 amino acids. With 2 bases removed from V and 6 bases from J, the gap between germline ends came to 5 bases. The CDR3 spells CASSLWGNEQFF. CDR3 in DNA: TGTGCCAGCAGTTTATGGGGCAATGAGCAGTTCTTC.

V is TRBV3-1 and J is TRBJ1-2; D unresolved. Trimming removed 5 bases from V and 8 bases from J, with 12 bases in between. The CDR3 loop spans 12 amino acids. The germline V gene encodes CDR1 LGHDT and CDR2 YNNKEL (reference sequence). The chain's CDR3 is CASSYGPSGYTF. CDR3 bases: TGTGCCAGCAGCTACGGCCCGAGCGGCTACACCTTC.

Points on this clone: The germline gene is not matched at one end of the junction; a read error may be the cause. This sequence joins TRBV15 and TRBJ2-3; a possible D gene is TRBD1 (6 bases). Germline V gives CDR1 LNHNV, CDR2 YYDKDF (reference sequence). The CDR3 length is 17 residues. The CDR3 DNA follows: TGTGCAACCAGCAGATCACCGCCGGGACATGGGACAGATACGCAGTATTTT. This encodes CATSRSPPGHGTDTQYF.

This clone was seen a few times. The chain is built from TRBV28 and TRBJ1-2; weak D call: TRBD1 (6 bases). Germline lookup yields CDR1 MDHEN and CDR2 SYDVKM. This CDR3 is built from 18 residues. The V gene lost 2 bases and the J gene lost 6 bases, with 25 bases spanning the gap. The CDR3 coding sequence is TGTGCCAGCAGTTTACTCCCGGTAGCCCGGGACAAATGGGATGGCTACACCTTC. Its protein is CASSLLPVARDKWDGYTF.

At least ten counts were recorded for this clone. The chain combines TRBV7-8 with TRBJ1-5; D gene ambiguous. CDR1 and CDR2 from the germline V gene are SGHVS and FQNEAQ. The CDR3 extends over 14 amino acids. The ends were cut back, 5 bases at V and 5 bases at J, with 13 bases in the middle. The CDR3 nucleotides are TGTGCCAGCAGCAAGAACAATGGTGATCAGCCCCAGCATTTT. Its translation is CASSKNNGDQPQHF.

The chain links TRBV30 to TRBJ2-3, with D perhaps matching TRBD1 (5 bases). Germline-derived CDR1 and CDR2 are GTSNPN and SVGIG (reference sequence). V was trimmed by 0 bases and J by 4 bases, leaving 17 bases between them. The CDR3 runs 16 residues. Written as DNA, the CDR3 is TGTGCCTGGAGTGTAGGGGCCTCGTTGGGTGCAGATACGCAGTATTTT. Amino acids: CAWSVGASLGADTQYF. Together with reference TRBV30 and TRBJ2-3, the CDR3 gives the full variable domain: SQTIHQWPATLVQPVGSPLSLECTVEGTSNPNLYWYRQAAGRGLQLLFYSVGIGQISSEVPQNLSASRPQDRQFILSSKKLLLSDSGFYLCAWSVGASLGADTQYFGPGTRLTVL.

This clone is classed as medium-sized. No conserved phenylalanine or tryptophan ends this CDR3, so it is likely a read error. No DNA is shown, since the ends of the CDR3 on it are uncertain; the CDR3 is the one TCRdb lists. CDR3 in amino acids: CASSLGWGDVSV. The J gene is TRBJ2-1, the V gene TRBV6-2 or TRBV6-3; TRBD2, the D gene given by the table, was not confirmed from the DNA. The germline gives CDR1 MNHEY, CDR2 SVGEGT. The CDR3 sequence runs 12 residues, both termini included.

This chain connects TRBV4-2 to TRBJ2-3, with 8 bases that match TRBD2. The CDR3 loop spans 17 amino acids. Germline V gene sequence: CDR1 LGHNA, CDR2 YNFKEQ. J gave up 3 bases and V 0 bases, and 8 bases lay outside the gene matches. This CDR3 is CASSQDLAGISTDTQYF. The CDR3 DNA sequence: TGTGCCAGCAGCCAAGACTTAGCGGGAATCAGTACAGATACGCAGTATTTT.

In DNA, the CDR3 is TGCGCCAGCAGGGAGCAGGGGGGGAATCAGCCCCAGCATTTT. It translates to CASREQGGNQPQHF. The rearrangement uses TRBV4-1 and TRBJ1-5, with 7 bases that match TRBD1. V lost 6 bases to trimming and J lost 4 bases; unmatched junction nucleotides: 6. The CDR3 totals 14 residues. Germline V lookup: CDR1 MGHRA, CDR2 YSYEKL.

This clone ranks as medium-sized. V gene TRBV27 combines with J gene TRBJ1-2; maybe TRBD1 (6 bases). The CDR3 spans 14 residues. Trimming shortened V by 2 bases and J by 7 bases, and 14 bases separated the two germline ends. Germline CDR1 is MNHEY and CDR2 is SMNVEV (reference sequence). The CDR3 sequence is CASSLKQGPSGYTF. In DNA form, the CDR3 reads TGTGCCAGCAGTTTAAAACAGGGCCCTTCTGGCTACACCTTC.